The rows below give T cell receptor beta chains drawn from one sample of a study of blood T cell repertoires in COVID-19. Assay used: immunoSEQ multiplex PCR; TCRdb lists only in-frame clones, some missing. Among about 240,000 clones listed, about 80% were seen once. The source material was peripheral blood. The receptors were sampled from an elderly woman with acute or convalescent COVID-19. CDR3s leave out the opening cysteine and the closing phenylalanine or tryptophan. The order of the fields is V gene, clone size, J gene, CDR3 protein. The size field is filled for only some rows; it gives once, few, many or a size class.

v_call: TRBV2; clone_size: .; j_call: TRBJ1-2; cdr3_aa: ASSGTGWGGYT
v_call: TRBV7-9; clone_size: .; j_call: TRBJ2-7; cdr3_aa: ASSLRATDRGDEQY
v_call: TRBV6-5; clone_size: .; j_call: TRBJ1-2; cdr3_aa: ASRQGSYGYT
v_call: TRBV7-9; clone_size: .; j_call: TRBJ2-1; cdr3_aa: ASSFRGTLPGNEQF
v_call: TRBV10-3; clone_size: .; j_call: TRBJ1-2; cdr3_aa: AISEARESGYT
v_call: TRBV4-1; clone_size: few; j_call: TRBJ1-5; cdr3_aa: ASSQDQGRPQH
v_call: TRBV19; clone_size: .; j_call: TRBJ1-1; cdr3_aa: ASSPRTGSNTEAF
v_call: TRBV6-6; clone_size: .; j_call: TRBJ2-7; cdr3_aa: ASSYSEDYEQY
v_call: TRBV30; clone_size: .; j_call: TRBJ1-5; cdr3_aa: AWNTGASLPQH
v_call: TRBV5-1; clone_size: .; j_call: TRBJ2-7; cdr3_aa: ASSSQGGTFYEQY
v_call: TRBV7-9; clone_size: .; j_call: TRBJ2-3; cdr3_aa: ASSSGQTSTDTQY
v_call: TRBV3-1/TRBV3-2; clone_size: .; j_call: TRBJ1-6; cdr3_aa: ASSQEGGSYNSPLH